This is a list of T cell receptor beta chains from one sample in a study of blood T cell repertoires in COVID-19. Assay: immunoSEQ multiplex PCR; the TCRdb copy retains only in-frame clones and omits some. The table includes 150,000 to 200,000 clones, roughly 80% detected once. The specimen was peripheral blood. These receptors were obtained from a woman aged 70-85 years with COVID-19, enrolled during active disease. Both conserved end residues are part of each CDR3. A D gene is named only where the DNA matches it firmly.

TRBJ2-7 | - | TRBV20-1 | CSASRQVSEQYF
TRBJ2-3 | - | TRBV7-9 | CASRAPPGSSTDTQYF
TRBJ2-1 | TRBD2 | TRBV25-1 | CASSVAGVNEQFF
TRBJ2-7 | TRBD2 | TRBV6-5 | CASSKLAEHYEQYF
TRBJ2-2 | - | TRBV4-2 | CASSGEAPPNTGELFF
TRBJ2-3 | - | TRBV2 | CASSQLGADTQYF
TRBJ2-5 | - | TRBV7-2 | CASSFLSAFQETQYF
TRBJ1-2 | TRBD1 | TRBV19 | CASRRGQIYGYTF
TRBJ2-2 | - | TRBV11-2 | CASQRRFPGELFF
TRBJ2-2 | TRBD1 | TRBV5-5 | CASSLITGTVLTGELFF
TRBJ2-1 | - | TRBV5-1 | CASSLGRGTLRDSEQFF
TRBJ1-2 | - | TRBV27 | CASSRGYTF
TRBJ2-2 | TRBD2 | TRBV6-6 | CASNRGASGSHRSGELFF
TRBJ1-2 | - | TRBV3-1/TRBV3-2 | CASSQDGGGYGYTF
TRBJ2-2 | - | TRBV4-3 | CASSQDQRPTGELFF
TRBJ2-7 | TRBD1 | TRBV6-2/TRBV6-3 | CASSHLVDRASYEQYF
TRBJ1-2 | - | TRBV19 | CASSNPAAVYGYTF
TRBJ2-5 | - | TRBV24-1 | CATSDFSLGESETQYF
TRBJ1-2 | - | TRBV2 | CASTDDPGHTTYGYTF
TRBJ2-2 | - | TRBV11-2 | CASSYRTTNTGELFF
TRBJ2-3 | - | TRBV9 | CASSVATGRNTDTQYF
TRBJ2-1 | - | TRBV12-3/TRBV12-4 | CASSFGIEQFF
TRBJ2-5 | - | TRBV10-3 | CAIKAGTGGETQYF
TRBJ2-1 | TRBD1 | TRBV28 | CASSSTGGIGGRSYNEQFF
TRBJ1-1 | - | TRBV6-6 | CASKSASTEAFF
TRBJ1-1 | - | TRBV4-3 | CASSQDLSQGGAFF
TRBJ1-1 | TRBD1 | TRBV9 | CASSVDDRGIWNTEAFF
TRBJ2-7 | - | TRBV12-5 | CASGIGPGVYEQYF
TRBJ1-2 | - | TRBV2 | CASSADSSNYGYTF
TRBJ2-3 | - | TRBV6-5 | CASNGGGADTQYF
TRBJ2-2 | - | TRBV5-6 | CASSLYASGTGELFF
TRBJ1-5 | - | TRBV19 | CASTSTGGAGQPQHF
TRBJ2-5 | - | TRBV19 | CASSGADSTQYF
TRBJ1-2 | TRBD1 | TRBV6-1 | CASSEATTGGYGYTF
TRBJ2-7 | - | TRBV28 | CASRTAGLTYEQYF
TRBJ1-1 | TRBD1 | TRBV5-1 | CASSFTGTGNTEAFF
TRBJ2-2 | TRBD1 | TRBV5-6 | CASSTGTGASYFTGELFF
TRBJ2-3 | TRBD2 | TRBV27 | CASSWPSGRARTDTQYF
TRBJ1-5 | TRBD1 | TRBV9 | CASSVQPTGNQPQHF
TRBJ1-2 | TRBD1 | TRBV7-8 | CASSLLNEGAGGYTF
TRBJ1-5 | - | TRBV2 | CASIRDLRQPQHF
TRBJ1-2 | - | TRBV7-9 | CASSLEGWGYTF
TRBJ1-1 | - | TRBV19 | CASSIQGLNYQRGAFF
TRBJ2-3 | TRBD1 | TRBV5-4 | CASRTGQGTDTQYF
TRBJ1-6 | - | TRBV5-6 | CASSLGGGRGNNSPLHF
TRBJ2-5 | TRBD1 | TRBV14 | CASSLDRGGLKTQYF
TRBJ2-5 | TRBD2 | TRBV18 | CASSQYSGDPGTQYF
TRBJ2-1 | - | TRBV7-8 | CASSSRTLYNEQFF
TRBJ1-5 | TRBD1 | TRBV7-2 | CASSNTGGAGQPQHF
TRBJ1-4 | - | TRBV28 | CASSGRETGNEKLFF
TRBJ2-2 | TRBD1 | TRBV6-2/TRBV6-3 | CASSRQGGTGTGELFF
TRBJ1-2 | TRBD1 | TRBV6-5 | CASSYGPGGLGYGYTF
TRBJ2-3 | - | TRBV19 | CASSIWSGADTQYF
TRBJ1-1 | - | TRBV5-1 | CASSFQGRGTEAFF
TRBJ1-2 | TRBD1 | TRBV19 | CASSTDRGYGYTF